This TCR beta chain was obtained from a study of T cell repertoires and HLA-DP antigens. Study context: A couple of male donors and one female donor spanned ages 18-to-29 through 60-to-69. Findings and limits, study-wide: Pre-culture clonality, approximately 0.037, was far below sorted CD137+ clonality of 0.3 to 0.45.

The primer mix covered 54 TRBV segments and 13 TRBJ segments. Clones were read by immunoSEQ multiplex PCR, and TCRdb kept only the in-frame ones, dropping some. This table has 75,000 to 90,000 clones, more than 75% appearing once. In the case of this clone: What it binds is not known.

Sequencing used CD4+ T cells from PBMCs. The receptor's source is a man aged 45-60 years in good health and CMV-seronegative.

This CDR3 is CASSRGQGARETQYF. The DNA for the CDR3 is TGTGCCAGCAGTAGGGGACAGGGGGCGAGGGAGACCCAGTACTTC. The rearrangement links TRBV6-5 to TRBJ2-5; 12 nucleotides agree with TRBD1. Germline loops: CDR1 MNHEY, CDR2 SVGAGI. There are 15 residues in the CDR3. Losses at the gene ends were 5 bases for V and 5 bases for J; bases not matched to a gene: 6.